This T cell receptor beta chain was obtained from a study of molecular identifiers for immune sequencing clone quantification. General observations from the study: Clones of above 20 RNA copies carried over 97% of effector molecules; in naive cells they carried under 1%.

As previously described, bulk TCR libraries were made using listed TCR primers. TCRdb independently ran MiXCR on the PCR reads; one entry per CDR3 protein. The table records some 320,000 distinct CDR3 sequences, about 23% of them present only once. About this clonotype itself: Its matching antigen is unknown. Relative to the germline gene, one junction end is altered; a read error may explain this.

The CDR3 loop spans 17 amino acids. The sorting of naive CD8 T cells used the CD8+CD4-CCR7+CD45RA+ phenotype. This TCR was recovered from a human donor in good health. Some libraries in this study had Jurkat cell RNA spiked in. The chain links TRBV12-3 or TRBV12-4 to TRBJ2-2; 8 bases are shared with TRBD2. Source material: naive CD8+ T cells from blood, with Jurkat cell RNA spiked in. The subset was: FACS-sorted CD8+CD4-CCR7+CD45RA+ naive T cells. CDR3 sequence: CAGSPPGGLSHTGELFF. The CDR3 bases are TGTGCCGGCAGTCCCCCGGGAGGGCTAAGCCACACCGGGGAGCTGTTTTTT.